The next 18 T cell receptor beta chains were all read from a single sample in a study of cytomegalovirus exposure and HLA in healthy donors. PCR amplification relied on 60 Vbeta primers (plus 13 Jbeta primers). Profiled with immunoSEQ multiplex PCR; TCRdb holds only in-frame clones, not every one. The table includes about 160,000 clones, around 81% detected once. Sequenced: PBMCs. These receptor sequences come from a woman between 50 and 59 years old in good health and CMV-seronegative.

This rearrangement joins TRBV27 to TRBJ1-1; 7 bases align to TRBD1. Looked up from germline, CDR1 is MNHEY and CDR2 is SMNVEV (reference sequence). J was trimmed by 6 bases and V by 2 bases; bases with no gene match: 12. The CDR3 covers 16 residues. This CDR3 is CASSLRPTGWTSEAFF. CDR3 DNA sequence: TGTGCCAGCAGTTTAAGACCGACAGGGTGGACCTCTGAAGCTTTCTTT.

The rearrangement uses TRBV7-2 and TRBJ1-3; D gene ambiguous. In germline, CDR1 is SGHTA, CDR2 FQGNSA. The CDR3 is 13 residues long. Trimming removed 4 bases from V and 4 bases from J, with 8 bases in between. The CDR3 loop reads CASSSERGNTIYF. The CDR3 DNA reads TGTGCCAGCAGCTCGGAGAGGGGAAACACCATATATTTT.

Here the CDR3 DNA reads TGCGCCAGCAGCCAAGGCGGGACTAGGGGTAATGAGCAGTTCTTC. It yields the protein CASSQGGTRGNEQFF. This chain joins TRBV4-1 and TRBJ2-1; TRBD2 aligns across 8 bases. The CDR3 length is 15 residues. Per the germline V gene, CDR1 is MGHRA and CDR2 is YSYEKL. Unmatched junction bases numbered 6, after V lost 1 base and J lost 7 bases.

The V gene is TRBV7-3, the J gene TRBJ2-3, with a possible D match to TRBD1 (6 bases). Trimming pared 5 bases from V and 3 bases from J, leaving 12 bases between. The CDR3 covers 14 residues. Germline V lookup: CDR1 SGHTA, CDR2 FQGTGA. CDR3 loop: CASSPTGTTDTQYF. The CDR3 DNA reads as TGTGCCAGCAGCCCCACAGGGACGACAGATACGCAGTATTTT.

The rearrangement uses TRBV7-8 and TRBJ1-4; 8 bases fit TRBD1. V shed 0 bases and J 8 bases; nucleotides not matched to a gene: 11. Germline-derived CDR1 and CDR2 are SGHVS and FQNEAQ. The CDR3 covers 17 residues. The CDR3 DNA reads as TGTGCCAGCAGCTTAGCGGCAGGGGGCGAGGTGAGGGAAAAACTGTTTTTT. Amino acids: CASSLAAGGEVREKLFF.

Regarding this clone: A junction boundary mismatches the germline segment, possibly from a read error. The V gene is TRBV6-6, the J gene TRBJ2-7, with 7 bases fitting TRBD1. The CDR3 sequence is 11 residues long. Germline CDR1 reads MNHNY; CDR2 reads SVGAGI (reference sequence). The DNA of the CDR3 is TGTGCCAGCAGCCGGGGACAGCAGCAGAACTTC. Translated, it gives CASSRGQQQNF.

The CDR3 nucleotides read TGTGCCAGCAGTTTGGGACAGGGGCCCGCGGAGACCCAGTACTTC. Amino acids: CASSLGQGPAETQYF. The chain uses TRBV27 and TRBJ2-5; 10 bases map to TRBD1. This CDR3 spans 15 amino acids. Trimming removed 3 bases from V and 5 bases from J; junction bases left unmatched: 6. The germline V gene encodes CDR1 MNHEY and CDR2 SMNVEV (reference sequence).

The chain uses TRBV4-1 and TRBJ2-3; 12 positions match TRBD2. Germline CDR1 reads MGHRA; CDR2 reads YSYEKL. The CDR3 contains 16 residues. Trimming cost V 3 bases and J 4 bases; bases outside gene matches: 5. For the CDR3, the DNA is TGCGCCAGCAGCCAGGTACTAGCGGGGGGCGCAGATACGCAGTATTTT. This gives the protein CASSQVLAGGADTQYF.

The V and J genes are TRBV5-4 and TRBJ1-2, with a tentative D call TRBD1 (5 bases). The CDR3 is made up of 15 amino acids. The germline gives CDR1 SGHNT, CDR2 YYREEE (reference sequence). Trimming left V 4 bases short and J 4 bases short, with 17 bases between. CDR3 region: CASSPGLDLIYGYTF. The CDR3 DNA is TGTGCCAGCAGCCCGGGACTTGATCTGATCTATGGCTACACCTTC.

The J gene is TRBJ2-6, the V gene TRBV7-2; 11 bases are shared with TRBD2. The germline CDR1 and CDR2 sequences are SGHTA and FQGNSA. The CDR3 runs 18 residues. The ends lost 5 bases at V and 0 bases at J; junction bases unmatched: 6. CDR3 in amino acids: CASSPRTSGLSGANVLTF. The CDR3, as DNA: TGTGCCAGCAGCCCCCGGACTAGCGGGCTCTCTGGGGCCAACGTCCTGACTTTC.

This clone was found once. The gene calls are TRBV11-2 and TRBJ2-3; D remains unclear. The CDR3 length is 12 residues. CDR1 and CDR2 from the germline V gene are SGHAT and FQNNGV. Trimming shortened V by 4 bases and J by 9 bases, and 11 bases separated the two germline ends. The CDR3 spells CASSSQSGTQYF. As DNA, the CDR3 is TGTGCCAGCAGCTCACAGAGTGGGACGCAGTATTTT.

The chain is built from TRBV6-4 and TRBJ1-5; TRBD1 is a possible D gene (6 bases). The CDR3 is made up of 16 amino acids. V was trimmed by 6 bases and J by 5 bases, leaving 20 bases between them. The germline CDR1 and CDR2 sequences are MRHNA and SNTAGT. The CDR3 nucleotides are TGTGCCAGCAGGATGACACGACAGGCGAATTATCAGCCCCAGCATTTT. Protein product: CASRMTRQANYQPQHF.

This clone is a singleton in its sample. The CDR3 spells CASSQGQGGIQPQHF. CDR3 coding DNA: TGTGCCAGCAGCCAAGGACAGGGTGGGATTCAGCCCCAGCATTTT. V usage is TRBV11-2 and J usage is TRBJ1-5; 8 bases match TRBD1. V shed 5 bases, J shed 6 bases, and the junction held 9 bases outside the gene matches. The germline V gene has CDR1 SGHAT and CDR2 FQNNGV. The CDR3 has 15 residues. Full variable domain (rest looked up from reference TRBV11-2 and TRBJ1-5): EAGVAQSPRYKIIEKRQSVAFWCNPISGHATLYWYQQILGQGPKLLIQFQNNGVVDDSQLPKDRFSAERLKGVDSTLKIQPAKLEDSAVYLCASSQGQGGIQPQHFGDGTRLSIL.

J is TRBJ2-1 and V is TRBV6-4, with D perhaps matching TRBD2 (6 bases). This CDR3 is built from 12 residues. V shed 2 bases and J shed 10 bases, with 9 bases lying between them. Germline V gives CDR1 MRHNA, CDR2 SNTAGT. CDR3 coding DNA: TGTGCCAGCAGTGACGATCGGGGGGAGCAGTTCTTC. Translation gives CASSDDRGEQFF.

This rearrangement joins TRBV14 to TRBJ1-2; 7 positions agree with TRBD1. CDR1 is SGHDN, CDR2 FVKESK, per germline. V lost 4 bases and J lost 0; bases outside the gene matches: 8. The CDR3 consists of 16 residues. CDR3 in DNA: TGTGCCAGCAGCCGAGAGGGGACAGCAGCTAACTATGGCTACACCTTC. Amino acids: CASSREGTAANYGYTF.

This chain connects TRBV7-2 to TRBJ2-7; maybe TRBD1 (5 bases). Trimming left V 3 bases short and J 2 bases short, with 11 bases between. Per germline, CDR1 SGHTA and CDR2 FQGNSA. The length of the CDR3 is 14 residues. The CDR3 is CASSFWGMAYEQYF. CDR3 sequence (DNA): TGTGCCAGCAGCTTTTGGGGCATGGCCTACGAGCAGTACTTC.

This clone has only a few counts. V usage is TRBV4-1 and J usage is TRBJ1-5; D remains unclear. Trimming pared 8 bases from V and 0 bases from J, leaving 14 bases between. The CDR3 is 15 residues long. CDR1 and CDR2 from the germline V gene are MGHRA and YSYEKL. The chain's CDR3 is CASSTTSYSNQPQHF. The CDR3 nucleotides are TGCGCCAGCTCCACCACCTCCTATAGCAATCAGCCCCAGCATTTT.

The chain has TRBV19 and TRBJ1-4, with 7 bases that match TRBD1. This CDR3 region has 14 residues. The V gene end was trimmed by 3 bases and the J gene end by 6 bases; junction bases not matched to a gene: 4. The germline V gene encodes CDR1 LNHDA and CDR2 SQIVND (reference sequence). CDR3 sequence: CASSIGTVHEKLFF. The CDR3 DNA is TGTGCCAGTAGTATCGGGACAGTCCATGAAAAACTGTTTTTT.